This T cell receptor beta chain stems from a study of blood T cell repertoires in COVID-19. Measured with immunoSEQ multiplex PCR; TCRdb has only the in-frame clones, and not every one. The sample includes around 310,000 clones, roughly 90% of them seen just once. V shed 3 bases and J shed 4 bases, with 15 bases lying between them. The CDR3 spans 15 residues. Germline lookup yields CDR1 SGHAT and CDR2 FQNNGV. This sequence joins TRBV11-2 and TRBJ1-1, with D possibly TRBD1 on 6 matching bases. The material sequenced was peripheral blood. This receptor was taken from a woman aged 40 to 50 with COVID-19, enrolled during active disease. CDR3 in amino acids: CASSLWGGSSTEAFF. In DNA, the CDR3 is TGTGCCAGCAGCTTGTGGGGGGGCTCTAGCACTGAAGCTTTCTTT.